Below, 18 T cell receptor beta chains from the same sample are listed, as sequenced in a study of CD8 T cells in Susac syndrome (dated by TCRdb to between 2017 and 2020). Library preparation employed the immunoSEQ multiplex PCR assay. RNA was extracted with the RNeasy kit and roughly 0.45 to 1 ug was reverse transcribed using random hexamers. The public reads were quality trimmed at Q25 with fastp and then assembled into clones with MiXCR by TCRdb, keeping productive beta chains. All rows with the same CDR3 protein become a single entry with the most common DNA and genes. In this sample the table shows roughly 200,000 distinct CDR3 sequences, 95% of which occur a single time. The ten top clones hold around 0.09% of the sample. What was sequenced was CD4+ T cells from PBMCs. The receptors derive from a human donor with multiple sclerosis.

The chain combines TRBV30 with TRBJ1-2; TRBD1 might be the D (5 bases). This CDR3 is 14 amino acids long. Trimming removed 5 bases from V and 8 bases from J, with 21 bases in between. Germline loops: CDR1 GTSNPN, CDR2 SVGIG (reference sequence). CDR3 bases: TGTGCCTGGGCCCGGGACGCCCTGGTGGGGGGCTACACCTTC. This translates into CAWARDALVGGYTF. The variable domain in full, completed from reference TRBV30 and TRBJ1-2, reads SQTIHQWPATLVQPVGSPLSLECTVEGTSNPNLYWYRQAAGRGLQLLFYSVGIGQISSEVPQNLSASRPQDRQFILSSKKLLLSDSGFYLCAWARDALVGGYTFGSGTRLTVV.

CDR3 DNA sequence: TGTGCCAGCAGCTTGGCCATCGGGGGCCCAGGGGGCAATCAGCCCCAGCATTTT. Amino acids: CASSLAIGGPGGNQPQHF. The rearrangement uses TRBV5-6 and TRBJ1-5, with D possibly matching TRBD1 (6 bases). V shed 0 bases and J shed 2 bases, with 18 bases lying between them. Per the germline V gene, CDR1 is SGHDT and CDR2 is YYEEEE. The CDR3 length is 18 residues.

The V and J genes are TRBV20-1 and TRBJ2-7; D not resolved. CDR3 length: 11 amino acids. Per the germline V gene, CDR1 is DFQATT and CDR2 is SNEGSKA (reference sequence). Trimming cost V 4 bases and J 3 bases, with 7 bases left between them. CDR3 residues: CSAKELYEQYF. In nucleotides, the CDR3 is TGCAGTGCTAAAGAACTCTACGAGCAGTACTTC.

The chain combines TRBV12-3 or TRBV12-4 with TRBJ1-2; D remains ambiguous. Trimming removed 3 bases at V and 5 bases at J, with 13 bases between. The CDR3 length is 14 residues. CDR3 sequence reads: CASSFAATGYGYTF. CDR3 nucleotide sequence: TGTGCCAGCAGTTTTGCCGCAACGGGATATGGCTACACCTTC.

The chain employs TRBV28 and TRBJ2-7, with unresolved D. This CDR3 region has 12 residues. Germline CDR1 reads MDHEN; CDR2 reads SYDVKM. The V gene lost 4 bases and the J gene lost 5 bases, with 9 bases spanning the gap. CDR3 nucleotides: TGTGCCAGCAGTTGGGGTCCCCACGAGCAGTACTTC. Protein sequence: CASSWGPHEQYF.

CDR3 in DNA: TGTGCCAGCAGCCAAATGGGAGAGGATACGCAGTATTTT. Translated, it gives CASSQMGEDTQYF. The rearrangement joins TRBV3-1 to TRBJ2-3, with D perhaps TRBD2 (5 bases). The germline V gene has CDR1 LGHDT and CDR2 YNNKEL (reference sequence). Trimming took 2 bases from V and 6 from J, leaving 9 bases between them. The CDR3 has 13 amino acids.

The chain employs TRBV29-1 and TRBJ1-1; D gene ambiguous. The CDR3 has 13 residues. The germline CDR1 and CDR2 sequences are SQVTM and ANQGSEA. Between the trimmed V and J ends, which lost 5 bases and 5 bases, there was a span of 15 bases. DNA of the CDR3: TGCAGCGTTAAGGACGGAGGTGGTACTGAAGCTTTCTTT. Its protein is CSVKDGGGTEAFF.

The V call is TRBV29-1, the J call TRBJ2-3; 9 positions agree with TRBD2. The CDR3 totals 12 residues. J lost 4 bases, V lost 6 bases, and 2 bases had no gene match. Germline V gene sequence: CDR1 SQVTM, CDR2 ANQGSEA. CDR3 region: CSVTSGPDTQYF. In nucleotides, the CDR3 is TGCAGCGTGACTAGCGGCCCAGATACGCAGTATTTT.

The rearrangement links TRBV30 to TRBJ2-5; D perhaps matches TRBD1 (6 bases). The CDR3 is made up of 14 amino acids. The V end was cut by 3 bases, the J end by 4 bases, with 15 bases between. The germline V gene has CDR1 GTSNPN and CDR2 SVGIG (reference sequence). The CDR3 sequence: CAWSRTVGVETQYF. Written as DNA, the CDR3 is TGTGCCTGGAGCCGGACAGTCGGTGTAGAGACCCAGTACTTC.

V is TRBV5-4 and J is TRBJ1-1; D gene unclear. Germline V gene data show CDR1 as SGHNT and CDR2 as YYREEE (reference sequence). This CDR3 contains 12 residues. The V gene lost 4 bases and the J gene lost 9 bases, with 13 bases spanning the gap. The DNA of the CDR3 is TGTGCCAGCAGCGACTCTTCTATCCAAGCTTTCTTT. It is translated as CASSDSSIQAFF.

V usage is TRBV12-3 or TRBV12-4 and J usage is TRBJ2-1; possible D gene TRBD1, 5 bases. Trimming left V 10 bases short and J 2 bases short, with 9 bases between. This CDR3 is 12 amino acids long. CDR3 amino acids: CANGHTYNEQFF. CDR3 nucleotide sequence: TGTGCCAACGGACATACCTACAATGAGCAGTTCTTC.

The J gene is TRBJ1-5, the V gene TRBV20-1, with a tentative D call TRBD1 (6 bases). The germline gives CDR1 DFQATT, CDR2 SNEGSKA (reference sequence). This CDR3 is 14 amino acids long. In nucleotides, the CDR3 is TGCAGCGTACAGGGTTCTTCAAGCAATCAGCCCCAGCATTTT. Its translation: CSVQGSSSNQPQHF.

This clonotype was picked up one time. This chain connects TRBV7-2 to TRBJ1-4, with D hard to call. This CDR3 has 13 amino acids. Trimming shortened V by 1 base and J by 7 bases, and 7 bases separated the two germline ends. The germline V gene encodes CDR1 SGHTA and CDR2 FQGNSA. The CDR3 DNA sequence: TGTGCCAGCAGCTTAGAAAGGAGTGAAAAACTGTTTTTT. It is translated as CASSLERSEKLFF.

V is TRBV12-5 and J is TRBJ1-5; D gene ambiguous. V shed 3 bases and J shed 7 bases, with 10 bases lying between them. CDR1 is LGHNT, CDR2 FRNRAP, per germline. The CDR3 is 13 amino acids. The DNA of the CDR3 is TGTGCTAGTGGTTTAGGGCCGAACCAGCCCCAGCATTTT. Translation: CASGLGPNQPQHF.

This clonotype was seen just once. The J gene is TRBJ1-1, the V gene TRBV29-1, with D possibly TRBD1 on 6 matching bases. Germline lookup yields CDR1 SQVTM and CDR2 ANQGSEA. V was pared by 4 bases and J by 2 bases, with 32 bases between. The CDR3 covers 20 residues. CDR3 sequence (DNA): TGCAGCGTTGCCTCCCTCTGGCCCTACGAGGGGGGCGATAAAAACACTGAAGCTTTCTTT. Translation: CSVASLWPYEGGDKNTEAFF. Full variable domain (outside the CDR3, taken from reference TRBV29-1 and TRBJ1-1): SAVISQKPSRDICQRGTSLTIQCQVDSQVTMMFWYRQQPGQSLTLIATANQGSEATYESGFVIDKFPISRPNLTFSTLTVSNMSPEDSSIYLCSVASLWPYEGGDKNTEAFFGQGTRLTVV.

This clonotype was observed a single time. CDR3: CASSPQTDQPQHF. In DNA form, the CDR3 reads TGTGCCAGCAGTCCCCAAACCGATCAGCCCCAGCATTTT. The chain recombines TRBV12-3 or TRBV12-4 with TRBJ1-5; D is undetermined. Trimming shortened V by 5 bases and J by 5 bases, and 10 bases separated the two germline ends. The CDR3 loop spans 13 amino acids.

The chain uses TRBV18 and TRBJ1-4; D gene ambiguous. V was clipped by 5 bases and J by 0 bases, with 10 bases between them. This CDR3 spans 15 amino acids. Germline V gene data show CDR1 as KGHSH and CDR2 as LQKENI. The DNA for the CDR3 is TGTGCCAGCTCAGACCCGTCGGCAACTAATGAAAAACTGTTTTTT. It codes for CASSDPSATNEKLFF.

CDR3 in DNA: TGTGCCAGCAGTGAATATAAACACACAGATACGCAGTATTTT. This sequence encodes CASSEYKHTDTQYF. The chain links TRBV25-1 to TRBJ2-3, with D hard to call. The CDR3 consists of 14 residues. CDR1 and CDR2 (germline): MGHDK, SYGVNS. V lost 0 bases, J lost 2 bases, and 6 bases lay in between.